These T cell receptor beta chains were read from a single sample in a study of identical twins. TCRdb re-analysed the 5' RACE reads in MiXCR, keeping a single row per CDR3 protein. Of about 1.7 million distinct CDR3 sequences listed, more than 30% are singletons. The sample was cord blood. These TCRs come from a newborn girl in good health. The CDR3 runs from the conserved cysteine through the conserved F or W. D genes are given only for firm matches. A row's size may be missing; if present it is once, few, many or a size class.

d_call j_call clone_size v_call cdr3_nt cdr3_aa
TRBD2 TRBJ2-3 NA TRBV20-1 TGCAGTGCCCCTGGGGGACTAGTAAGCACAGATACGCAGTATTTT CSAPGGLVSTDTQYF
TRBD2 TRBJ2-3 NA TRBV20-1 TGCAGTGCAGTAGCGGGAGGCCGCACAGATACGCAGTATTTT CSAVAGGRTDTQYF
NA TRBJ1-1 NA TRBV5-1 TGCGCCAGCAGCTTGGGGCCTACAAGGAGCACTGAAGCTTTCTTT CASSLGPTRSTEAFF
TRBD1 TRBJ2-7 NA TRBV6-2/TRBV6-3 TGTGCCAGCAGTTACTCGACGGACAGGATAACCTACGAGCAGTACTTC CASSYSTDRITYEQYF
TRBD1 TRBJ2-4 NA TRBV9 TGTGCCAGCAGCGCGGGACAGGCCAAAAACATTCAGTACTTC CASSAGQAKNIQYF
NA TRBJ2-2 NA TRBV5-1 TGCGCCAGCTTTGCGGCCGGGGCCTCGAACACCGGGGAGCTGTTTTTT CASFAAGASNTGELFF
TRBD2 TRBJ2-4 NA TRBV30 TGTGCCTGGAACCCGGCTAGCGGGGGAGCCAAAAACATTCAGTACTTC CAWNPASGGAKNIQYF
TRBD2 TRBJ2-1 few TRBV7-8 TGTGCCAGCAGCCCAGCGGGGATTCCCATCAATGAGCAGTTCTTC CASSPAGIPINEQFF
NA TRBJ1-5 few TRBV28 TGTGCCAGCAGTTTATTACCAGGTAGTAATCAGCCCCAGCATTTT CASSLLPGSNQPQHF
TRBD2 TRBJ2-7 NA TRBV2 TGTGCCAGCAACGGACTAGCGGGGGTCCACGAGCAGTACTTC CASNGLAGVHEQYF
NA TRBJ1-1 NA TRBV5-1 TGCGCCAGCAGCTTGGGGAGGGGGGAGTCGAACACTGAAGCTTTCTTT CASSLGRGESNTEAFF
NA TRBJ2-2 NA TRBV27 TGTGCCAGCAGTTTTCGGACCGGCAACGGGGAGCTGTTTTTT CASSFRTGNGELFF
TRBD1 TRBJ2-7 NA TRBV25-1 TGTGCCAGCGGTGATCTGGGACAGGGTTTCGACGAGCAGTACTTC CASGDLGQGFDEQYF
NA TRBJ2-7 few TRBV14 TGTGCCAGCAGCCCAACTTGGCTCCCTCTCACGGGACCCTTCTACGAGCAGTACTTC CASSPTWLPLTGPFYEQYF
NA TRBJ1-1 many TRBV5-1 TGCGCCAGCAGCTTGGGGCCAGACACTGAAGCTTTCTTT CASSLGPDTEAFF
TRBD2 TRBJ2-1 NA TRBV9 TGTGCCAGCAGCCCCATCTCAGGGGGGACTAGCGGGTACAATGAGCAGTCCTTC CASSPISGGTSGYNEQSF
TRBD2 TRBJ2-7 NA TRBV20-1 TGCAGTGCTATTAGCGGGAGCCCGTCCTACGAGCAGTACTTC CSAISGSPSYEQYF
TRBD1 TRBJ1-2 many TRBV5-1 TGTGCCAGCAGCTTACAGGGGGCTGGCTACACCTTC CASSLQGAGYTF
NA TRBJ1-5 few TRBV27 TGTGCCAGCAGTGCCCAAAACAGGGATCAGCCCCAGCATTTT CASSAQNRDQPQHF
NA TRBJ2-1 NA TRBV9 TGTGCCAGCAGCGTAGTAGCAGACAGCGAGCAGTTCTTC CASSVVADSEQFF
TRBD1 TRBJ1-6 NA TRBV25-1 TGTGCCAGCAGTGAATCAGGGGGGACTTGGGATAATTCACCCCTCCACTTT CASSESGGTWDNSPLHF
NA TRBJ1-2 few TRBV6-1 TGTGCCAGCAGACTTACCCTCGAGGCCGGCTACACCTTC CASRLTLEAGYTF
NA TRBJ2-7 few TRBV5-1 TGCGCCAGCAGCTTGGGGGGAGGGGGAGACTACGAGCAGTACTTC CASSLGGGGDYEQYF
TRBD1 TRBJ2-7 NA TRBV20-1 TGCAGTGCTGGGACAGGGCGTGAGCAGTACTTC CSAGTGREQYF
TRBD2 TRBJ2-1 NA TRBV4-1 TGCGCCAGCAGCCGTCTAGCGGGAGCAAGCAATGAGCAGTTCTTC CASSRLAGASNEQFF
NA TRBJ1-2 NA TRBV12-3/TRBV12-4 TGTGCCAGCAGTTCAAGTCGTGGGGCCCGCTATGGCTACACCTTC CASSSSRGARYGYTF
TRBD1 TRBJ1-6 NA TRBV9 TGTGCCAGCAGGTCCGACAGGGGGCCAGGATCACCCCTCCACTTT CASRSDRGPGSPLHF
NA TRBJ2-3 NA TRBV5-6 TGTGCCAGCAGCCCACCTGGGCGGGCACCATTTGGCACAGATACGCAGTATTTT CASSPPGRAPFGTDTQYF
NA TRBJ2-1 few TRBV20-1 TGCAGTGCTAGAGATACCGGGAGACACAATGAGCAGTTCTTC CSARDTGRHNEQFF
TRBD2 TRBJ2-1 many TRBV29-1 TGCAGCGTTGGGCCTAGCGGGGCCTACAATGAGCAGTTCTTC CSVGPSGAYNEQFF
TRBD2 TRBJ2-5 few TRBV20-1 TGCAGTGCTAGAGCCCCGACTAGCAGCCAAGAGACCCAGTACTTC CSARAPTSSQETQYF
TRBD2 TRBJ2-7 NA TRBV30 TGTGCCTGGAGTGCCCCGCTCCTTAGACTAGCGGGTACTCTCTCCTACGAGCAGTACTTC CAWSAPLLRLAGTLSYEQYF
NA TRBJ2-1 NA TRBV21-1 TGTGCCAGCAGCATGGAGACCCCGGGCTCCAATGAGCAGTTCTTC CASSMETPGSNEQFF
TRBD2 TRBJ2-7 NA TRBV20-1 TGCAGTGCTGTAATAGCGGGAGAGAGGAACGAGCAGTACTTC CSAVIAGERNEQYF
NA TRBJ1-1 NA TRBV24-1 TGTGCCACCAGTGATGGAAGGGGCACTGAAGCTTTCTTT CATSDGRGTEAFF
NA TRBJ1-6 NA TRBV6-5 TGTGCCAGCAGCCCGACAGTGAGCTCCTATAATTCACCCCTCCACTTT CASSPTVSSYNSPLHF
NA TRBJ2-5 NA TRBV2 TGTGCCACCACGAATTGGGGGAGAGGGGGCCAAGAGACCCAGTACTTC CATTNWGRGGQETQYF
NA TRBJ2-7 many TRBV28 TGTGCCAGCAGTTTAAAGGGGTACTACGAGCAGTACTTC CASSLKGYYEQYF
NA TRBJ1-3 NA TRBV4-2 TGTGCCAGCAGCCAAAAGGGGGAAGGAAACACCATATATTTT CASSQKGEGNTIYF
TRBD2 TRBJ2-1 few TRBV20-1 TGCAGTGCTCATAGCGGGAGAGTGGACAATGAGCAGTTCTTC CSAHSGRVDNEQFF
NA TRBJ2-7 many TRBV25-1 TGTGCCAGCGCCTTCTCCTACGAGCAGTACTTC CASAFSYEQYF
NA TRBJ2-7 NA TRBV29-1 TGCAGCGTAACCTCCGGGACACGCGGGTACGAGCAGTACTTC CSVTSGTRGYEQYF
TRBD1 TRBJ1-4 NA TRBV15 TGTGCCACCAGCAGAACCTATGCAGGGGGGAATGAAAAACTGTTTTTT CATSRTYAGGNEKLFF
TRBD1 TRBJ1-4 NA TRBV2 TGTGCCAGCAGTGAGCAACAGGGGGGGAATGAAAAACTGTTTTTT CASSEQQGGNEKLFF